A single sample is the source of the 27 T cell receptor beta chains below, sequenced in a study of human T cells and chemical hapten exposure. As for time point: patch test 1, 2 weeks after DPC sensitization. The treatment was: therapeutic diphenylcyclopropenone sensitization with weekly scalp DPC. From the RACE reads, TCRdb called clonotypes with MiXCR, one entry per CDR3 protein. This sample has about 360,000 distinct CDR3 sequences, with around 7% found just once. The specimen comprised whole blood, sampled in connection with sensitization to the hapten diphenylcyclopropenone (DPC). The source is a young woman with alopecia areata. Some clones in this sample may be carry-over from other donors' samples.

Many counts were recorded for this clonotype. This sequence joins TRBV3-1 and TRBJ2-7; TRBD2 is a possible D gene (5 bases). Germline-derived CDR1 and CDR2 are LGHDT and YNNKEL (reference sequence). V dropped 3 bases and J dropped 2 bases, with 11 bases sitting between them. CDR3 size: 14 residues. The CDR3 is CASSQRRSAYEQYF. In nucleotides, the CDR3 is TGTGCCAGCAGCCAGCGGAGGAGTGCCTACGAGCAGTACTTC.

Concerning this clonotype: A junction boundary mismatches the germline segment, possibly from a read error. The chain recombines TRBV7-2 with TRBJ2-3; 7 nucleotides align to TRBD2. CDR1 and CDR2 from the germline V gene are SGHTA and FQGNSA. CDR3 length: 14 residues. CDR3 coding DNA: TGTGCCAGCAGCTTATTTAGTGGGGGGGAGTTATGGGCTTTT. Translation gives CASSLFSGGELWAF. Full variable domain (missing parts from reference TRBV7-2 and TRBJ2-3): GAGVSQSPSNKVTEKGKDVELRCDPISGHTALYWYRQSLGQGLEFLIYFQGNSAPDKSGLPSDRFSAERTGGSVSTLTIQRTQQEDSAVYLCASSLFSGGELWAFGPGTRLTVL.

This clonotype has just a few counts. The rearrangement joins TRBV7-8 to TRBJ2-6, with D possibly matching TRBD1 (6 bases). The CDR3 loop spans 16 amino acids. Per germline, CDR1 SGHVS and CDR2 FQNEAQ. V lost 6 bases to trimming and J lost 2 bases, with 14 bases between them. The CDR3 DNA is TGTGCCAGCAGGTCTACAGGGCCCACTGGGGCCAACGTCCTGACTTTC. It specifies CASRSTGPTGANVLTF. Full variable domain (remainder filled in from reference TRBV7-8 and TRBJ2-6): GAGVSQSPRYKVAKRGQDVALRCDPISGHVSLFWYQQALGQGPEFLTYFQNEAQLDKSGLPSDRFFAERPEGSVSTLKIQRTQQEDSAVYLCASRSTGPTGANVLTFGAGSRLTVL.

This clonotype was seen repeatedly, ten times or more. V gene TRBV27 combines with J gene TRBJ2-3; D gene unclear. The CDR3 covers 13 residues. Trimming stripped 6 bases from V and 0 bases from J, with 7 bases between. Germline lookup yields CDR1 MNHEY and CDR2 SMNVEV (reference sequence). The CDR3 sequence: CASSAISTDTQYF. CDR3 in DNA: TGTGCCAGCAGCGCGATTAGCACAGATACGCAGTATTTT.

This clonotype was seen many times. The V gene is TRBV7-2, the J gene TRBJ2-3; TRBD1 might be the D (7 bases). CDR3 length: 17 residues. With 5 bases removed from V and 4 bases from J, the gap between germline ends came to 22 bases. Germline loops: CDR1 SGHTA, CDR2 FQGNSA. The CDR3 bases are TGTGCCAGCAGCCGTCGAATTCGACAGGGAGGAGCAGATACGCAGTATTTT. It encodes CASSRRIRQGGADTQYF. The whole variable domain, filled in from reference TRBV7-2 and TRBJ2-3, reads GAGVSQSPSNKVTEKGKDVELRCDPISGHTALYWYRQSLGQGLEFLIYFQGNSAPDKSGLPSDRFSAERTGGSVSTLTIQRTQQEDSAVYLCASSRRIRQGGADTQYFGPGTRLTVL.

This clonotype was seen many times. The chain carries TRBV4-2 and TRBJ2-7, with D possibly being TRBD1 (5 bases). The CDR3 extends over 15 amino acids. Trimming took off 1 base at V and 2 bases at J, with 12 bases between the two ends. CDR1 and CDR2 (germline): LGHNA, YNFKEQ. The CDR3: CASSQVTGKTYEQYF. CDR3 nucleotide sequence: TGTGCCAGCAGCCAAGTAACAGGAAAAACCTACGAGCAGTACTTC.

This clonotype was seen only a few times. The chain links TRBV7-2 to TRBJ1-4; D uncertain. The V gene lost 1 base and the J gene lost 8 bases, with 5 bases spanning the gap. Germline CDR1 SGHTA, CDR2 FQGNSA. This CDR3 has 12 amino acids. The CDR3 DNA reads TGTGCCAGCAGCTTAGAAGGGGAAAAACTGTTTTTT. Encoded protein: CASSLEGEKLFF. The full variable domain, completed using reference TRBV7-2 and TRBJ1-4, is GAGVSQSPSNKVTEKGKDVELRCDPISGHTALYWYRQSLGQGLEFLIYFQGNSAPDKSGLPSDRFSAERTGGSVSTLTIQRTQQEDSAVYLCASSLEGEKLFFGSGTQLSVL.

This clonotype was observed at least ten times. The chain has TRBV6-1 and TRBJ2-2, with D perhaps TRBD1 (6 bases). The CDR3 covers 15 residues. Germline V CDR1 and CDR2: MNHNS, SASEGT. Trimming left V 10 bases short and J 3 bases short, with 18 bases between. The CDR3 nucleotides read TGTGCCATCCCTTCAGGGGATTTGTACACCGGGGAGCTGTTTTTT. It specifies CAIPSGDLYTGELFF.

CDR3 in amino acids: CASSWGTGGSRLGEKLFF. Here the CDR3 DNA reads TGTGCCAGCAGTTGGGGGACAGGAGGTAGTCGGTTAGGTGAAAAACTGTTTTTT. The chain recombines TRBV6-5 with TRBJ1-4; 8 nucleotides agree with TRBD1. Germline V gene lookup returns CDR1 MNHEY and CDR2 SVGAGI. This CDR3 is 18 amino acids long. The V and J ends lost 4 bases and 7 bases, in that order; junction bases with no gene match: 17.

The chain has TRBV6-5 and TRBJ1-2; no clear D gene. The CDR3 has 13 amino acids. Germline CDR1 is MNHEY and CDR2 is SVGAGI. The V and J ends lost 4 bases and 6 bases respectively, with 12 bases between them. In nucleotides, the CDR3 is TGTGCCAGCAGTTCTGGGGAGGGCGATGGCTACACCTTC. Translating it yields CASSSGEGDGYTF.

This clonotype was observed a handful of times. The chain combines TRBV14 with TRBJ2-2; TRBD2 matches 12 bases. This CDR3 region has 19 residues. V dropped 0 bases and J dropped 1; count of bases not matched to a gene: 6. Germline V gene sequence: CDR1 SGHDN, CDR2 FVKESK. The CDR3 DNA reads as TGTGCCAGCAGCCAAGATCTAGGACTAGCGGGGTTGAACACCGGGGAGCTGTTTTTT. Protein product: CASSQDLGLAGLNTGELFF.

CDR3 sequence (DNA): TGTGCCACCAGTGATCCTGGGACTACCCGCACAGATACGCAGTATTTT. It codes for CATSDPGTTRTDTQYF. The V and J genes are TRBV24-1 and TRBJ2-3, with 7 bases matching TRBD2. The trim removed 3 bases at V and 1 base at J, leaving 6 bases unmatched. The CDR3 totals 16 residues. The V gene's germline CDR1 is KGHDR and CDR2 SFDVKD.

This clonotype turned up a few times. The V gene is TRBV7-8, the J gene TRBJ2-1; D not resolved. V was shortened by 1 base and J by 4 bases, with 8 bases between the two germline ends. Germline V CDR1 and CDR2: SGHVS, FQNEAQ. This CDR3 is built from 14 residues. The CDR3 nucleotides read TGTGCCAGCAGCTTAGGCTCCCAGTACAATGAGCAGTTCTTC. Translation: CASSLGSQYNEQFF.

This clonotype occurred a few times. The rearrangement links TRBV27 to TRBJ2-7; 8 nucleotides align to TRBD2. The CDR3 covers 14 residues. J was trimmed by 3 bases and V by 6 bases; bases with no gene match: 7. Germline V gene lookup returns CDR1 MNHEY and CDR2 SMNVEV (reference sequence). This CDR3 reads CASSASGSLYEQYF. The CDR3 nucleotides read TGTGCCAGCAGCGCCAGCGGGAGTCTCTACGAGCAGTACTTC.

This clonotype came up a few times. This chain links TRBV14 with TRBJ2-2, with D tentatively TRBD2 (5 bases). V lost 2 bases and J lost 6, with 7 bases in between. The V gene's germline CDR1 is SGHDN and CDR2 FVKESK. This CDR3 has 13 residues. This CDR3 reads CASSQQEAGELFF. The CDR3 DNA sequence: TGTGCCAGCAGCCAACAGGAGGCCGGGGAGCTGTTTTTT.

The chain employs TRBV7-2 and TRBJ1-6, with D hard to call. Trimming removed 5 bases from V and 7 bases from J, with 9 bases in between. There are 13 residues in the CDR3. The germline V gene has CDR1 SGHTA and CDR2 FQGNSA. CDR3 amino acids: CASSQRQNSPLHF. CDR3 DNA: TGTGCCAGCAGCCAACGCCAGAATTCACCCCTCCACTTT.

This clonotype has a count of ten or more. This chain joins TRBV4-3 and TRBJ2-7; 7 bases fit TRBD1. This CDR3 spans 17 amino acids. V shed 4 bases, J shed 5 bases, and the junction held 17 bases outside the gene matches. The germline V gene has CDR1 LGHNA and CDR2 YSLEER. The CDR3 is CASSLLIGADRDHEQYF. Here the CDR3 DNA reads TGCGCCAGCAGCCTCTTAATAGGGGCTGACAGGGACCACGAGCAGTACTTC.

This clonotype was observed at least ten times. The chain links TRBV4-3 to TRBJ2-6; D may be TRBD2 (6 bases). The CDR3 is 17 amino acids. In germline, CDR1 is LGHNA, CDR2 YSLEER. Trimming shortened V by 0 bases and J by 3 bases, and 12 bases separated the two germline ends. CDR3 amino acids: CASSQEPGGGGANVLTF. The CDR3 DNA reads TGCGCCAGCAGCCAAGAACCCGGGGGAGGTGGGGCCAACGTCCTGACTTTC.

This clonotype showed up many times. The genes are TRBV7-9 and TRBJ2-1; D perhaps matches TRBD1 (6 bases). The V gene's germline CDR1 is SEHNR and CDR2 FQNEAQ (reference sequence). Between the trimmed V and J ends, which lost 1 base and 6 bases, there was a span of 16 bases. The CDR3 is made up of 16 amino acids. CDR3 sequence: CASSLVGGRASNEQFF. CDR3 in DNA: TGTGCCAGCAGCTTAGTAGGGGGACGGGCCTCCAATGAGCAGTTCTTC.

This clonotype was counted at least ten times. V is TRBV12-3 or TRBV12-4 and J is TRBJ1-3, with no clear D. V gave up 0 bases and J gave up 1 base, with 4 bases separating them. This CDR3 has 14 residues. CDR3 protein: CASSLAKSGNTIYF. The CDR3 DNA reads TGTGCCAGCAGTTTAGCGAAGTCTGGAAACACCATATATTTT.

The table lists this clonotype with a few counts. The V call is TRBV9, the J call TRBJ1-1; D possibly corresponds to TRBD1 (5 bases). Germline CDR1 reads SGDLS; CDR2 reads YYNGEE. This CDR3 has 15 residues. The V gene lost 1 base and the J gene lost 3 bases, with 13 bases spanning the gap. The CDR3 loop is CASSVLTGGHTEAFF. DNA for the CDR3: TGTGCCAGCAGCGTATTAACAGGTGGTCACACTGAAGCTTTCTTT. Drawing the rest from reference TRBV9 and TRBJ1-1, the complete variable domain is DSGVTQTPKHLITATGQRVTLRCSPRSGDLSVYWYQQSLDQGLQFLIQYYNGEERAKGNILERFSAQQFPDLHSELNLSSLELGDSALYFCASSVLTGGHTEAFFGQGTRLTVV.

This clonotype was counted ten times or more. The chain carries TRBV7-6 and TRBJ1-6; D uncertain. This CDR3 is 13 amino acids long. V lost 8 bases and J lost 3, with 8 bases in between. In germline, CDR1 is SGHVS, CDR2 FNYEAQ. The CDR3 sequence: CASGPDYNSPLHF. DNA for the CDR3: TGTGCCAGCGGCCCAGACTATAATTCACCCCTCCACTTT.

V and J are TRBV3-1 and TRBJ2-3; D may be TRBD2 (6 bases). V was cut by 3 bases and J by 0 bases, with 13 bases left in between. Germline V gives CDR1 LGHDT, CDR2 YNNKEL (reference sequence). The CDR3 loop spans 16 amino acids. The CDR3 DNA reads TGTGCCAGCAGCCATGGGGTAGCGGAAAGCACAGATACGCAGTATTTT. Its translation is CASSHGVAESTDTQYF.

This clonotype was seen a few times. The CDR3 nucleotides read TGCAGTGCTAGATCCTCTGGGGAGGCAGACACTGAAGCTTTCTTT. Protein: CSARSSGEADTEAFF. V gene TRBV20-1 combines with J gene TRBJ1-1; D is undetermined. Looked up from germline, CDR1 is DFQATT and CDR2 is SNEGSKA (reference sequence). CDR3 size: 15 residues. The V and J ends lost 2 bases and 3 bases respectively, with 16 bases between them.

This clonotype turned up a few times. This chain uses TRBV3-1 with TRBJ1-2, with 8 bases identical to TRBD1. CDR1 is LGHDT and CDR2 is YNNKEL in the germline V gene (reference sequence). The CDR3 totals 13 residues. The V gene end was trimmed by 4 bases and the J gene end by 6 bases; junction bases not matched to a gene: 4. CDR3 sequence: CASSPWTGNGYTF. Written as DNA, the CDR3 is TGTGCCAGCAGCCCTTGGACAGGGAATGGCTACACCTTC.

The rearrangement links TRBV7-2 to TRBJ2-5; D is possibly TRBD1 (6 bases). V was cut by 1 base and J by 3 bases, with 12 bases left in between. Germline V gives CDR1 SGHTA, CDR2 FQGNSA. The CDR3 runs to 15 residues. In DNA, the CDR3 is TGTGCCAGCAGCTTAGGGGGCAGGGGCGAAGAGACCCAGTACTTC. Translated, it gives CASSLGGRGEETQYF.

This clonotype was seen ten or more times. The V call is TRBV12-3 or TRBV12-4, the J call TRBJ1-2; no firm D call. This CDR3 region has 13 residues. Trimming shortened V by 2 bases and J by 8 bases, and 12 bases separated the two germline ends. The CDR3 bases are TGTGCCAGCAGTTTAAGGAGATTGGGCGGCTACACCTTC. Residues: CASSLRRLGGYTF.